This T cell receptor (beta chain) stems from a study of shared clonotypes between healthy human individuals. Notes on this clone: Its specificity is not known.

Whole-study findings and limits: Clonotypes not shared had lower generation probabilities than those common to all four donors.

Measured with immunoSEQ multiplex PCR; TCRdb has only the in-frame clones, and not every one. The profile covers roughly 1,100,000 clones, with 60% to 80% appearing a single time and nearly 1.5% taken by the ten largest. V gave up 3 bases and J gave up 7 bases; unmatched junction bases: 3. The CDR3 spans 15 residues. CDR1 and CDR2 (germline): SGHKS, YYEKEE (reference sequence). Sequenced input: memory CD4+ T cells sorted from blood. The subset denotes: CD45RA-negative fraction. The chain combines TRBV5-5 with TRBJ1-6, with 11 bases matching TRBD1. The sequence derives from a man younger than 35 in good health. CDR3 coding DNA: TGTGCCAGCAGCTGGGGGACAGGGGGGAATTCACCCCTCCACTTT. It codes for CASSWGTGGNSPLHF.